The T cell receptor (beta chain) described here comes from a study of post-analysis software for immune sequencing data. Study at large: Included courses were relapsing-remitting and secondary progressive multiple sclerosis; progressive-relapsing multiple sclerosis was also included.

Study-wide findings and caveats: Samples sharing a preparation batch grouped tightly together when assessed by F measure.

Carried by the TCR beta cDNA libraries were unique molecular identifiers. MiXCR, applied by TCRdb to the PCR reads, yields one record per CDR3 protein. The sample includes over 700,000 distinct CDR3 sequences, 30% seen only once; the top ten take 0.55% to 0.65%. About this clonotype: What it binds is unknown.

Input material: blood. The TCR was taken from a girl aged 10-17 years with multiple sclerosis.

The CDR3 reads CSADRTDTQYF. DNA for the CDR3: TGCAGTGCGGACCGCACAGATACGCAGTATTTT. The chain joins TRBV20-1 to TRBJ2-3; D is undetermined. Germline loops: CDR1 DFQATT, CDR2 SNEGSKA (reference sequence). V was cut by 6 bases and J by 1 base, with 5 bases left in between. The CDR3 consists of 11 residues.